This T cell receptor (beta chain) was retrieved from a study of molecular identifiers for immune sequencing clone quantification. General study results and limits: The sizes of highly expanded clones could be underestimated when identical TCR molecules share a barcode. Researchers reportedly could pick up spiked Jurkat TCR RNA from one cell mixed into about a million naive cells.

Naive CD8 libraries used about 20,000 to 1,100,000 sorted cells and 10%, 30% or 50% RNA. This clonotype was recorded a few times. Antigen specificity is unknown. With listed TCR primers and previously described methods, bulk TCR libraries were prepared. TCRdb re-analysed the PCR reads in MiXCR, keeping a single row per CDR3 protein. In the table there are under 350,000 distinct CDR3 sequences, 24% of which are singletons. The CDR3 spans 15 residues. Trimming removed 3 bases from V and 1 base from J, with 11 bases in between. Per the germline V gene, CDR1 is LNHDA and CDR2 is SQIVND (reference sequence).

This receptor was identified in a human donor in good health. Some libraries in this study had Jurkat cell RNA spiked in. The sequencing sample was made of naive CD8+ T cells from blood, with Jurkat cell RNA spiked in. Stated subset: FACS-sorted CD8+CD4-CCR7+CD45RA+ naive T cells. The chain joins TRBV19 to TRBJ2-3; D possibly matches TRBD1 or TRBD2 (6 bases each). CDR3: CASSIWGAGTDTQYF. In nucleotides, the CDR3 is TGTGCCAGTAGTATTTGGGGGGCAGGCACAGATACGCAGTATTTT.